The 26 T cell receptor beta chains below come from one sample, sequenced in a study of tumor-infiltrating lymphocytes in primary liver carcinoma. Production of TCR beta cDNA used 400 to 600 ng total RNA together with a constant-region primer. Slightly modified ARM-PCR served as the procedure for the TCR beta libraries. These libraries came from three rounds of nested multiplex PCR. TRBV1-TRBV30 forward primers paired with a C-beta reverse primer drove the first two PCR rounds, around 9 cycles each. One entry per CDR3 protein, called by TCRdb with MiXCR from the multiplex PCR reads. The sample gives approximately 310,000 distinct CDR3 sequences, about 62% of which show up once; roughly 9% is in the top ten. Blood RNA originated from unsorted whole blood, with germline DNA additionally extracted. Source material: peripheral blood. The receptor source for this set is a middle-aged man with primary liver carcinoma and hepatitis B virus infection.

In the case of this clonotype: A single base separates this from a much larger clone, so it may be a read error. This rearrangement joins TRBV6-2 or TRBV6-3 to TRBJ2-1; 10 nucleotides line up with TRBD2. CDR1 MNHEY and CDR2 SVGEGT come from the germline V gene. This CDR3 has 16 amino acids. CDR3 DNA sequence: TGTGCCAGTTCAAAGCGGACTAGCGGTTCCTCCAATGAGCAGTTCTTC. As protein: CASSKRTSGSSNEQFF.

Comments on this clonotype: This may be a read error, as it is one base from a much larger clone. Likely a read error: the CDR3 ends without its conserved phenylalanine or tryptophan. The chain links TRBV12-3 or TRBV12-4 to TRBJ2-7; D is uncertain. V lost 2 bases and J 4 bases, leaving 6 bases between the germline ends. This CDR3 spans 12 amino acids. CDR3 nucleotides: TGTGCCAGCAGTTTATTGGGGTACGAGCAGTACCTC. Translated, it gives CASSLLGYEQYL.

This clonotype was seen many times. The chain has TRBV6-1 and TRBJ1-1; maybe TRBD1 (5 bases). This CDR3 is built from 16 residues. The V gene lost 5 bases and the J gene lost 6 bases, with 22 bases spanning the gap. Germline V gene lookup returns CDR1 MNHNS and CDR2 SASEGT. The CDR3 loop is CASSLRDLSAKAEAFF. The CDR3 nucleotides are TGTGCCAGCAGTTTGCGGGACCTATCTGCGAAGGCTGAAGCTTTCTTT.

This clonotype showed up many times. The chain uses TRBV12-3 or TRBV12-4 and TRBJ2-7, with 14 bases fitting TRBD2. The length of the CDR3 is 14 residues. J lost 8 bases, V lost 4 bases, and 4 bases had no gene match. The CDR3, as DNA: TGTGCCAGCAGTTCGGGACTAGCGGGAGCTAAGCAGTACTTC. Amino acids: CASSSGLAGAKQYF.

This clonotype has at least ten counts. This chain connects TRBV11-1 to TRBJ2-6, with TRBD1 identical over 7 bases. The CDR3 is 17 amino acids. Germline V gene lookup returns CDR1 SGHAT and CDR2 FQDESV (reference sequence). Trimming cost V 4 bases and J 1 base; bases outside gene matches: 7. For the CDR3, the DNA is TGTGCCAGCAGCTCTGACAGGGACCGTTCTGGGGCCAACGTCCTGACTTTC. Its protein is CASSSDRDRSGANVLTF.

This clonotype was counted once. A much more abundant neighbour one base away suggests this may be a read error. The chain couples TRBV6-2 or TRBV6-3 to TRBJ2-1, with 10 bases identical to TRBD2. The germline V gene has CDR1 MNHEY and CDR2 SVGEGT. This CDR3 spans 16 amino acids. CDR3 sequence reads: CASSLASGSSYNEQSF. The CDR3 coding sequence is TGTGCCAGCAGCCTGGCTAGCGGGAGCTCCTACAATGAGCAGTCCTTC.

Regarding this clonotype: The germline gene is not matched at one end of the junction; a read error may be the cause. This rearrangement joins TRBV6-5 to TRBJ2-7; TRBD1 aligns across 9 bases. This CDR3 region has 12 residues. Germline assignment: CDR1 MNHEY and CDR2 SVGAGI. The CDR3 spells CACSETGGEQYF. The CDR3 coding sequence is TGTGCCTGCAGTGAGACAGGGGGGGAGCAGTACTTC.

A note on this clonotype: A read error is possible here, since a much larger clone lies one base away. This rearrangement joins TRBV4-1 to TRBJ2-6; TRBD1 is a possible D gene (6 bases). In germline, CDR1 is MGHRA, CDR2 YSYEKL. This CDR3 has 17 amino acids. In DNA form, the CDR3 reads TGCGCCAGCACCCAAACAACAGGGTCAGCTGGGGCCAACGTCCTGACTTTC. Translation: CASTQTTGSAGANVLTF.

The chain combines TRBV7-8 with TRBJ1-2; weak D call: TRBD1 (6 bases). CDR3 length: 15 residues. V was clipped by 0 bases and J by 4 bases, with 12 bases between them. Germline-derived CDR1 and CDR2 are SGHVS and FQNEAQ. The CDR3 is CASSLAGGMTYGYTF. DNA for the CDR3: TGTGCCAGCAGCTTAGCGGGGGGCATGACCTATGGCTACACCTTC.

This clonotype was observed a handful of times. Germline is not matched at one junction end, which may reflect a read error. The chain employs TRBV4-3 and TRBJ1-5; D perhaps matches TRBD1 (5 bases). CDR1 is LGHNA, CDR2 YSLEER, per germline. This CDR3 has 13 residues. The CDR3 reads CASSQSREQPHHF. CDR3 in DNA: TGTGCCAGCAGCCAGTCCAGGGAGCAGCCCCACCATTTT.

Here the CDR3 DNA reads TGCAGCGTTTTTGAGATGAGTTCCTACAATGAGCAGTTCTTC. It is translated as CSVFEMSSYNEQFF. The chain couples TRBV29-1 to TRBJ2-1, with D unclear. This CDR3 is 14 amino acids long. CDR1 is SQVTM, CDR2 ANQGSEA, per germline. Trimming stripped 5 bases from V and 1 base from J, with 12 bases between.

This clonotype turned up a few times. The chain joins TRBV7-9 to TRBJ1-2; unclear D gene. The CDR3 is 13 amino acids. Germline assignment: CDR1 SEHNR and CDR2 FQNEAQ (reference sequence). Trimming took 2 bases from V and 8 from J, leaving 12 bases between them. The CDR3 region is CASSLMGSSGYTF. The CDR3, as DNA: TGTGCCAGCAGCTTAATGGGGAGTAGCGGCTACACCTTC.

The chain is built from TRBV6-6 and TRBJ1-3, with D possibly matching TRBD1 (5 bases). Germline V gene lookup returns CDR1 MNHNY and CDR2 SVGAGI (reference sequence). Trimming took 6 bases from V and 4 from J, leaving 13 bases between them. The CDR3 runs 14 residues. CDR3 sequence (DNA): TGTGCCAGCAGCCATCCCTGGGACGGAAACACCATATATTTT. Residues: CASSHPWDGNTIYF.

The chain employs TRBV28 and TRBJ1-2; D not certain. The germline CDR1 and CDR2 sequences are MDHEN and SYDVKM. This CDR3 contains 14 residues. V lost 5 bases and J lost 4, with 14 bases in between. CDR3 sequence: CASSPSGRLYGYTF. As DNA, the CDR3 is TGTGCCAGCAGTCCCTCTGGACGGCTCTATGGCTACACCTTC.

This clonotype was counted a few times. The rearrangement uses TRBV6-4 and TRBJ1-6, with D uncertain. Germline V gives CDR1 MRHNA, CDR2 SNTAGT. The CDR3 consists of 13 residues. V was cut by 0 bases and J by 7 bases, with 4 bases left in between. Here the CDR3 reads CASSDSQNSPLHF. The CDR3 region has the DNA TGTGCCAGCAGTGACTCGCAAAATTCACCCCTCCACTTT.

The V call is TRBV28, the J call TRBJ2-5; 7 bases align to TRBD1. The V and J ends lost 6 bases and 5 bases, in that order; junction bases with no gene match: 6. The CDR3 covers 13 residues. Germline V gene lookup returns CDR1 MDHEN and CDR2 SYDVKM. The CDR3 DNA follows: TGTGCCAGCAGCCGGGACAGTTACGAGACCCAGTACTTC. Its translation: CASSRDSYETQYF.

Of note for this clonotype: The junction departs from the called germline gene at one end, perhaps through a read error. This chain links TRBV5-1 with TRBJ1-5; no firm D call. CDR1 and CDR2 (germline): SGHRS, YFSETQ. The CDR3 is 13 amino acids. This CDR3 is CVSSLVGAQPQHF. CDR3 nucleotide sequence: TGCGTCAGCAGCTTGGTAGGAGCTCAGCCCCAGCATTTT.

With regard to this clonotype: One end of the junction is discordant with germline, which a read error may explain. CDR3 amino acids: CASSDRTCGVAYGQYF. Written as DNA, the CDR3 is TGTGCCAGCAGCGATCGGACATGTGGGGTTGCCTACGGGCAGTACTTC. V is TRBV11-1 and J is TRBJ2-7; the D gene is possibly TRBD1 (5 bases). Germline V lookup: CDR1 SGHAT, CDR2 FQDESV (reference sequence). The CDR3 runs 16 residues.

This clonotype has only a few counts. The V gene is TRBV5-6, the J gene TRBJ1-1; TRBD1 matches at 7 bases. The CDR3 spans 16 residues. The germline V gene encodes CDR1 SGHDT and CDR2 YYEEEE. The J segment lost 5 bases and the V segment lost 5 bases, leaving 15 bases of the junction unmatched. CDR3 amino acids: CASSLHSLTGVTEAFF. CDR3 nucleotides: TGTGCCAGCAGTCTCCACTCTTTAACAGGGGTAACTGAAGCTTTCTTT.

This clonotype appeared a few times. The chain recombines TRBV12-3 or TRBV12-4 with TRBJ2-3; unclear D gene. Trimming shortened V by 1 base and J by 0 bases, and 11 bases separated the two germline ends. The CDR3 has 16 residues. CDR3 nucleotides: TGTGCCAGCAGTTTAGGCGGCGGATGGAGCACAGATACGCAGTATTTT. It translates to CASSLGGGWSTDTQYF.

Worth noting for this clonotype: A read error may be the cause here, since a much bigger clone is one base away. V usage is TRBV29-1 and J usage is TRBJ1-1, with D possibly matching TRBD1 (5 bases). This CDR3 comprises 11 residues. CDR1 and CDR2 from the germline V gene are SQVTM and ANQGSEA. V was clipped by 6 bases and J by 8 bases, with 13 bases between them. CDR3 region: CSVRRQQEAFF. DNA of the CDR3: TGCAGCGTGAGAAGACAGCAGGAAGCTTTCTTT.

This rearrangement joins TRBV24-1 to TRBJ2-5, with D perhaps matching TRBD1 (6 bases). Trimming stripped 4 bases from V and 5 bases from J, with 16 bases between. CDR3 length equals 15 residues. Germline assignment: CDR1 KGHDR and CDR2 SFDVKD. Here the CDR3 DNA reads TGTGCCACCAGTGACGGCCGTCAGGGGCACGAGACCCAGTACTTC. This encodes CATSDGRQGHETQYF.

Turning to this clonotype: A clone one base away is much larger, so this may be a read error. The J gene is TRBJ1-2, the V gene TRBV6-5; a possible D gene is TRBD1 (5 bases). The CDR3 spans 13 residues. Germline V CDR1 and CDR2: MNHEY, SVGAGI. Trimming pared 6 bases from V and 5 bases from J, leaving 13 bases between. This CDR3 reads CASRSEGRYGYTF. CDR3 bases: TGTGCCAGCAGGTCCGAGGGGAGATATGGCTACACCTTC.

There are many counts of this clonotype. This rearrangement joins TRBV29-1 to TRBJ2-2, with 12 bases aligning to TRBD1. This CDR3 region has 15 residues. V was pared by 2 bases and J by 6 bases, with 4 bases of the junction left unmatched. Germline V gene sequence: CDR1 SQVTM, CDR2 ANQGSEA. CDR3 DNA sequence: TGCAGCGTTGAAAGGGGACAGGGGGCAGCCGGGGAGCTGTTTTTT. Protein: CSVERGQGAAGELFF.

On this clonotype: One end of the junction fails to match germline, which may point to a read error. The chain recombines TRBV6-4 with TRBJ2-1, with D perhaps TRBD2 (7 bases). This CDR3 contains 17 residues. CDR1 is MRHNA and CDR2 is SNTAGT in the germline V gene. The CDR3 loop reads CASSDLTGGTPYNEQFF. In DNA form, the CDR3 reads TGTGCCAGTAGTGACCTCACGGGGGGCACCCCGTACAATGAGCAGTTCTTC.

The CDR3 region has the DNA TGCGCCAGCAGCTTGGGGGTTGCGGGAGGGCCCCAAGAGACCCAGTACTTC. This codes for CASSLGVAGGPQETQYF. The chain carries TRBV5-1 and TRBJ2-5; the match to TRBD2 covers 9 bases. Germline values: CDR1 SGHRS, CDR2 YFSETQ. After removal of 0 bases from V and 1 base from J, the junction contained 7 bases not matched to a gene. This CDR3 has 17 residues.